The 19 T cell receptor beta chains below come from one sample, sequenced in a study of response to subunit inactivated influenza vaccine (dated by TCRdb to 2017 to 2018). To prepare the library, RT-PCR was applied. Sequencer: Illumina HiSeq 2500. TCRdb redid the processing of the public reads, applying fastp at Q25 and MiXCR, and retained in-frame beta chains. Rows with a matching CDR3 protein are joined into one entry that keeps the most common DNA and genes. The sample table shows about 160,000 distinct CDR3 sequences, and around 9.9% are seen once. 9.5% to 15% of the sample is in the top ten clones. What this sample's time point label stands for: more than 40 days after influenza vaccine administration. The source material was non-naive T cells sorted from PBMCs, sampled 40 to 50 days after vaccination. The cell subset or site label corresponds to: memory T cell fraction. Every receptor here comes from a man in his forties or fifties who received an inactivated influenza vaccine. Donor details come from another sample of the same person, matched by shared clones.

This clonotype was recorded a few times. The chain is built from TRBV6-5 and TRBJ2-6; D not resolved. Germline V gives CDR1 MNHEY, CDR2 SVGAGI. Trimming stripped 2 bases from V and 0 bases from J, with 5 bases between. The CDR3 is 15 amino acids. CDR3 loop: CASSYRNSGANVLTF. CDR3 bases: TGTGCCAGCAGTTACCGCAACTCTGGGGCCAACGTCCTGACTTTC.

The chain is built from TRBV10-3 and TRBJ2-6, with TRBD2 matching over 16 bases. Germline V gene lookup returns CDR1 ENHRY and CDR2 SYGVKD. The J segment lost 3 bases and the V segment lost 6 bases, leaving 5 bases of the junction unmatched. The CDR3 length is 18 residues. CDR3 bases: TGTGCCATCAGAGGGACTAGCGGGGGGGCCTATGGGGCCAACGTCCTGACTTTC. This translates into CAIRGTSGGAYGANVLTF.

This clonotype was counted at least ten times. The chain combines TRBV5-1 with TRBJ2-1, with 9 bases matching TRBD2. This CDR3 has 17 amino acids. The V segment lost 0 bases and the J segment 3 bases; nucleotides outside the gene matches: 7. The V gene's germline CDR1 is SGHRS and CDR2 YFSETQ. CDR3 in amino acids: CASSLEGSGGGYNEQFF. The CDR3 coding sequence is TGCGCCAGCAGCTTGGAAGGTAGCGGGGGCGGCTACAATGAGCAGTTCTTC.

This clonotype was seen repeatedly, ten times or more. The chain links TRBV5-1 to TRBJ2-3, with TRBD2 matching over 9 bases. The V segment lost 7 bases and the J segment 4 bases; nucleotides outside the gene matches: 7. In germline, CDR1 is SGHRS, CDR2 YFSETQ. The CDR3 runs to 14 residues. CDR3 nucleotide sequence: TGCGCCAGCTCGCGGGGGGGCTGGGCAGATACGCAGTATTTT. Its translation: CASSRGGWADTQYF.

This clonotype occurred many times. This sequence joins TRBV4-3 and TRBJ2-6; D is unresolved. Germline assignment: CDR1 LGHNA and CDR2 YSLEER. Trimming removed 6 bases at V and 0 bases at J, with 15 bases between. This CDR3 comprises 17 residues. CDR3 residues: CASRKSVGSSGANVLTF. The DNA of the CDR3 is TGCGCCAGCAGAAAGTCGGTAGGAAGCTCTGGGGCCAACGTCCTGACTTTC.

This clonotype was seen only a few times. V and J are TRBV5-1 and TRBJ1-4; D not resolved. V lost 5 bases and J lost 5, with 13 bases in between. There are 14 residues in the CDR3. CDR1 is SGHRS, CDR2 YFSETQ, per germline. CDR3 sequence reads: CASRSGRENEKLFF. DNA for the CDR3: TGCGCCAGCAGAAGTGGGCGTGAAAATGAAAAACTGTTTTTT.

Only a few counts were recorded for this clonotype. The chain couples TRBV6-2 or TRBV6-3 to TRBJ2-7; no definite D call. Between the trimmed V and J ends, which lost 7 bases and 5 bases, there was a span of 12 bases. The germline CDR1 and CDR2 sequences are MNHEY and SVGEGT. CDR3 length: 12 amino acids. The CDR3 region is CASTAPENEQYF. Written as DNA, the CDR3 is TGTGCCAGCACTGCCCCTGAGAACGAGCAGTACTTC.

The chain employs TRBV9 and TRBJ2-3; no reliable D call. Deletions cut 4 bases from V and 2 bases from J, with 5 bases between. The CDR3 runs to 12 residues. From germline, CDR1 is SGDLS and CDR2 YYNGEE. CDR3 sequence reads: CASSLITDTQYF. DNA of the CDR3: TGTGCCAGCAGCTTGATCACAGATACGCAGTATTTT.

The chain recombines TRBV19 with TRBJ1-5; no clear D gene. The CDR3 spans 15 residues. CDR1 LNHDA and CDR2 SQIVND come from the germline V gene (reference sequence). V dropped 5 bases and J dropped 1 base, with 12 bases sitting between them. The chain's CDR3 is CASSFDPYSNQPQHF. CDR3 coding DNA: TGTGCCAGTAGTTTCGACCCTTACAGCAATCAGCCCCAGCATTTT.

This rearrangement joins TRBV4-3 to TRBJ1-1; no reliable D call. This CDR3 contains 16 residues. CDR1 LGHNA and CDR2 YSLEER come from the germline V gene. Trimming cost V 0 bases and J 3 bases, with 14 bases left between them. The CDR3 bases are TGCGCCAGCAGCCAAGATGTTAGGCAGGTCTACACTGAAGCTTTCTTT. Protein product: CASSQDVRQVYTEAFF.

This clonotype was counted between two and nine times. J is TRBJ2-5 and V is TRBV19, with D uncertain. Trimming removed 5 bases at V and 0 bases at J, with 13 bases between. CDR1 is LNHDA, CDR2 SQIVND, per germline (reference sequence). The CDR3 runs 15 residues. This chain's CDR3 is CASSPRGRDQETQYF. CDR3 nucleotides: TGTGCCAGTAGTCCTAGAGGTCGGGACCAAGAGACCCAGTACTTC.

This clonotype was counted many times. J is TRBJ2-2 and V is TRBV4-2; unclear D gene. Between the trimmed V and J ends, which lost 1 base and 8 bases, there was a span of 8 bases. This CDR3 has 13 residues. The germline V gene encodes CDR1 LGHNA and CDR2 YNFKEQ. CDR3 bases: TGTGCCAGCAGCCAAGCTTCATCGGGGGAGCTGTTTTTT. Translating gives CASSQASSGELFF.

This clonotype was seen at least ten times. This chain connects TRBV7-2 to TRBJ1-1; D gene unclear. V lost 0 bases to trimming and J lost 1 base, with 15 bases between them. The germline V gene has CDR1 SGHTA and CDR2 FQGNSA. This CDR3 comprises 17 residues. For the CDR3, the DNA is TGTGCCAGCAGCTTAGCGGGCGTGTGGCAGGCGAACACTGAAGCTTTCTTT. Translating it yields CASSLAGVWQANTEAFF.

The chain couples TRBV28 to TRBJ2-3, with a weak D call TRBD2 (6 bases). CDR3 length: 16 residues. The germline CDR1 and CDR2 sequences are MDHEN and SYDVKM. The ends were cut back, 3 bases at V and 3 bases at J, with 16 bases in the middle. CDR3: CASSFQPWAGTDTQYF. The CDR3 region has the DNA TGTGCCAGCAGTTTTCAACCTTGGGCGGGGACAGATACGCAGTATTTT. The full variable domain, with the rest looked up from reference TRBV28 and TRBJ2-3, is DVKVTQSSRYLVKRTGEKVFLECVQDMDHENMFWYRQDPGLGLRLIYFSYDVKMKEKGDIPEGYSVSREKKERFSLILESASTNQTSMYLCASSFQPWAGTDTQYFGPGTRLTVL.

In this sample, this clonotype turned up many times. The gene calls are TRBV5-1 and TRBJ2-1; D remains unclear. Looked up from germline, CDR1 is SGHRS and CDR2 is YFSETQ. The germline V and J ends were trimmed by 0 bases and 2 bases, with 6 bases remaining between them. The CDR3 has 14 amino acids. DNA of the CDR3: TGCGCCAGCAGCTTGGAAATGACCTACAATGAGCAGTTCTTC. It is translated as CASSLEMTYNEQFF.

The J gene is TRBJ2-7, the V gene TRBV28; 8 bases fit TRBD1. Trimming removed 6 bases from V and 7 bases from J; junction bases left unmatched: 14. Germline CDR1 is MDHEN and CDR2 is SYDVKM. This CDR3 spans 15 amino acids. DNA for the CDR3: TGTGCCAGCAGCCCAATTAAGTTACAGGGGGGTGAGCAGTACTTC. Encoded protein: CASSPIKLQGGEQYF. Filled out from reference TRBV28 and TRBJ2-7, the complete variable domain reads DVKVTQSSRYLVKRTGEKVFLECVQDMDHENMFWYRQDPGLGLRLIYFSYDVKMKEKGDIPEGYSVSREKKERFSLILESASTNQTSMYLCASSPIKLQGGEQYFGPGTRLTVT.

The genes are TRBV7-2 and TRBJ2-7, with D perhaps matching TRBD1 (5 bases). Trimming cost V 5 bases and J 8 bases, with 19 bases left between them. Germline V gives CDR1 SGHTA, CDR2 FQGNSA. The CDR3 contains 14 residues. The CDR3 region has the DNA TGTGCCAGCAGCAGGGGCTTCTTCGCTACTCAGCAGTACTTC. This translates into CASSRGFFATQQYF.

The J gene is TRBJ2-5, the V gene TRBV5-6, with D maybe TRBD1 (6 bases). Trimming removed 0 bases at V and 3 bases at J, with 12 bases between. Germline CDR1 and CDR2: SGHDT and YYEEEE. The CDR3 extends over 15 amino acids. In nucleotides, the CDR3 is TGTGCCAGCAGCTTGGTTGATACAGGGAAAGAGACCCAGTACTTC. It is translated as CASSLVDTGKETQYF.

At least ten counts were recorded for this clonotype. The chain uses TRBV7-8 and TRBJ2-5; 10 bases are shared with TRBD2. The CDR3 is made up of 17 amino acids. Germline CDR1 and CDR2: SGHVS and FQNEAQ. The V and J ends lost 1 base and 3 bases, in that order; junction bases with no gene match: 8. The CDR3 protein is CASSLVPSGSVKETQYF. In DNA, the CDR3 is TGTGCCAGCAGCTTAGTTCCTAGCGGGAGTGTGAAAGAGACCCAGTACTTC.